Detailed here is one TCR beta chain. The sample comes from a study of blood T cell repertoires in COVID-19. The overall study: Sites across the United States, Italy and Spain contributed samples from acute and convalescent COVID-19. The cDNA or gDNA used as material had been derived from T cells, B-cell-depleted T cells, or PBMCs.

In the source study's methods: Estimation of nucleated cell counts relied on the amplification of reference gene primers. Generated by immunoSEQ multiplex PCR, the TCRdb table keeps only in-frame clones and is missing some. V and J calls and clone size are given by that table; D and trimming were obtained from the DNA. The sample lists 100,000 to 150,000 clones; 84% were seen once. The V gene lost 1 base and the J gene lost 4 bases, with 5 bases spanning the gap. This CDR3 comprises 12 residues. CDR1 GTSNPN and CDR2 SVGIG come from the germline V gene (reference sequence). Sequenced material: peripheral blood. The V and J genes are TRBV30 and TRBJ1-5; D is uncertain. The TCR sequence derives from a man in his fifties or sixties with acute or convalescent COVID-19. The CDR3 loop reads CAWSETNQPQHF. CDR3 in DNA: TGTGCCTGGAGTGAAACTAATCAGCCCCAGCATTTT.